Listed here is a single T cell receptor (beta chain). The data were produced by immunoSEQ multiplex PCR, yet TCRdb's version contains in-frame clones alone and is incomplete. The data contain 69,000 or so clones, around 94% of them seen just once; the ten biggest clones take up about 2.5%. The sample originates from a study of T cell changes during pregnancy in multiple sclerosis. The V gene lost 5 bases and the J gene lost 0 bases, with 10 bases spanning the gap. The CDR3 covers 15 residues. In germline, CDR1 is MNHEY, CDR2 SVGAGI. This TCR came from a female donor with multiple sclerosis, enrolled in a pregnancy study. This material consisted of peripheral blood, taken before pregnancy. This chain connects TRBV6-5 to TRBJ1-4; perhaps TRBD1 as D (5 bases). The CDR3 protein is CASSLRGATNEKLFF. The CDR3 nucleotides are TGTGCCAGCAGTCTAAGGGGTGCAACTAATGAAAAACTGTTTTTT.